This TCR beta chain was identified during a study of cytomegalovirus exposure and HLA in healthy donors. With 3 bases clipped from V and 3 bases from J, the junction kept 3 bases outside the gene matches. The V gene's germline CDR1 is LNHDA and CDR2 SQIVND (reference sequence). The CDR3 covers 15 residues. The study ran its PCR with 60 Vbeta and 13 Jbeta primers. Measured with immunoSEQ multiplex PCR; TCRdb has only the in-frame clones, and not every one. The sample contains 90,000 to 150,000 clones, roughly 70% of which appear only once. The chain couples TRBV19 to TRBJ1-2; 11 bases match TRBD1. The sample taken for sequencing was PBMCs. The receptor was isolated from a woman between 40 and 50 years old in good health and CMV-seropositive. In DNA form, the CDR3 reads TGTGCCAGTAGTATCGGGACAGGGGGGTACTATGGCTACACCTTC. This codes for CASSIGTGGYYGYTF.